This paragraph reports one TCR beta chain. Its target is unknown. 60 Vbeta and 13 Jbeta primers were used in PCR. Assay: immunoSEQ multiplex PCR; the TCRdb copy retains only in-frame clones and omits some. The profile shows 90,000 to 130,000 clones, about 90% of them singletons. The CDR3 runs 15 residues. The germline gives CDR1 SGDLS, CDR2 YYNGEE. V was pared by 4 bases and J by 8 bases, with 10 bases of the junction left unmatched. The sample belongs to a study of cytomegalovirus exposure and HLA in healthy donors. General study results and limits: For most TCR beta V segments, an earlier analysis put the productive rate at about 87% or about 30% of the time. In terms of immune exposure information, only CMV serostatus was available. Reported performance of the classifier showed diagnosis of cytomegalovirus status with high specificity and sensitivity.

The rearrangement links TRBV9 to TRBJ2-1, with 9 bases fitting TRBD1. This sequence was found in a man between 35 and 55 years old in good health and CMV-seronegative. The sample taken for sequencing was PBMCs. CDR3 bases: TGTGCCAGCAGCCTGCTTGCACAGGGGGCCTATGAGCAGTTCTTC. Translated: CASSLLAQGAYEQFF.